This T cell receptor beta chain was recovered during a study of OX40 agonist ivuxolimab in advanced cancers. Background on the study: Each dose-escalation patient presented with hepatocellular carcinoma, melanoma, renal cell or head and neck cancer. Broader study findings: Within 6 weeks, CD4+ and CD8+ blood T cells expanded clonally at 0.1 to 3.0 mg/kg. Some nonresponders also had low normalized T-cell clonal expansion.

Trimming left V 3 bases short and J 5 bases short, with 4 bases between. The CDR3 runs 12 residues. Germline V gives CDR1 LNHDA, CDR2 SQIVND (reference sequence). Anyone with autoimmune disease history or systemic immunosuppression was excluded. As to this clone: Its antigen is not known.

Repertoires were generated with immunoSEQ multiplex PCR, while TCRdb's copy carries only in-frame clones and drops some. The table has 50,000 to 70,000 clones, roughly 90% seen once. The receptor comes from an adult with an advanced solid tumor such as melanoma, head and neck, liver or kidney cancer. The source was CD4+ or CD8+ T cells sorted from blood, collected in a trial of the OX40 agonist ivuxolimab. This rearrangement joins TRBV19 to TRBJ2-2, with D uncertain. The CDR3 loop is CASSIWTGELFF. CDR3 DNA: TGTGCCAGTAGTATTTGGACCGGGGAGCTGTTTTTT.